A single sample gave rise to the 16 T cell receptor beta chains below, sequenced in a study of CD8+CD57+ T cells in acquired aplastic anemia. Using genomic DNA as the template, TCR beta VDJ and CDR3 profiling was carried out. Each CDR3 protein gets one entry after TCRdb re-called the reads with MiXCR. Altogether over 100,000 distinct CDR3 sequences are present, less than 45% being singletons, with the ten largest covering 8% to 9.5%. Sequencing was carried out using sorted CD4+, CD8+, or CD8+CD57+ T cells (not recorded which) from PBMCs. These receptor sequences come from a human donor in good health, serving as a control.

This chain connects TRBV29-1 to TRBJ1-1; perhaps TRBD1 as D (5 bases). Trimming removed 1 base from V and 8 bases from J, with 11 bases in between. This CDR3 has 12 amino acids. Germline CDR1 reads SQVTM; CDR2 reads ANQGSEA. In nucleotides, the CDR3 is TGCAGCGTTGAAGTAAGGGGACTCGAAGCTTTCTTT. Translating gives CSVEVRGLEAFF.

This clonotype was found a few times. The junction does not match germline at one end; this may be a read error. The CDR3 loop reads CACSKPKTGFAHEQYF. CDR3 nucleotide sequence: TGTGCCTGCAGTAAACCCAAGACAGGGTTTGCCCACGAGCAGTACTTC. The chain employs TRBV6-1 and TRBJ2-7; TRBD1 aligns across 7 bases. The germline V gene has CDR1 MNHNS and CDR2 SASEGT. CDR3 length: 16 amino acids.

This clonotype was recorded at least ten times. The chain combines TRBV5-4 with TRBJ2-7; no reliable D call. V lost 5 bases and J 0 bases, leaving 15 bases between the germline ends. Germline assignment: CDR1 SGHNT and CDR2 YYREEE (reference sequence). The CDR3 spans 15 residues. DNA for the CDR3: TGTGCCAGCAGTGTGACACCAGCCCTCTCCTACGAGCAGTACTTC. This translates into CASSVTPALSYEQYF.

This clonotype was detected ten times or more. The rearrangement links TRBV3-1 to TRBJ1-1, with D hard to call. V was trimmed by 1 base and J by 7 bases, leaving 13 bases between them. The CDR3 loop spans 14 amino acids. Germline lookup yields CDR1 LGHDT and CDR2 YNNKEL (reference sequence). CDR3 amino acids: CASSQGSRANEAFF. CDR3 in DNA: TGTGCCAGCAGCCAAGGGTCTCGGGCGAATGAAGCTTTCTTT.

The chain has TRBV3-1 and TRBJ2-3; D gene ambiguous. Trimming removed 7 bases from V and 0 bases from J, with 11 bases in between. The CDR3 consists of 14 residues. CDR1 and CDR2 (germline): LGHDT, YNNKEL (reference sequence). CDR3 nucleotides: TGTGCCAGCAACGGATGGAATAGCACAGATACGCAGTATTTT. It specifies CASNGWNSTDTQYF.

In the case of this clonotype: This may come from a read error, since a much larger clone is one base off. The chain joins TRBV9 to TRBJ2-1; 8 positions match TRBD1. The V gene's germline CDR1 is SGDLS and CDR2 YYNGEE. The CDR3 contains 17 residues. CDR3 loop: CASSVAAWTGPHNKQFF. The CDR3 coding sequence is TGTGCCAGCAGCGTAGCGGCATGGACAGGGCCCCACAATAAGCAGTTCTTC.

This clonotype occurred many times. The chain combines TRBV7-9 with TRBJ1-1, with D maybe TRBD1 (5 bases). Trimming removed 3 bases at V and 6 bases at J, with 17 bases between. The CDR3 covers 15 residues. Germline V gene sequence: CDR1 SEHNR, CDR2 FQNEAQ (reference sequence). CDR3 sequence (DNA): TGTGCCAGCAGCTTGGAGGGACTCTTCGGGGCTGAAGCTTTCTTT. It specifies CASSLEGLFGAEAFF. Looking up the rest from reference TRBV7-9 and TRBJ1-1 gives the full variable domain: DTGVSQNPRHKITKRGQNVTFRCDPISEHNRLYWYRQTLGQGPEFLTYFQNEAQLEKSRLLSDRFSAERPKGSFSTLEIQRTEQGDSAMYLCASSLEGLFGAEAFFGQGTRLTVV.

The table lists this clonotype with many counts. V usage is TRBV2 and J usage is TRBJ2-1; tentative D call: TRBD2 (5 bases). The CDR3 runs to 12 residues. Deletions cut 6 bases from V and 3 bases from J, with 6 bases between. The germline gives CDR1 SNHLY, CDR2 FYNNEI. The CDR3 DNA sequence: TGTGCCAGCAGCGGGGACTACAATGAGCAGTTCTTC. It is translated as CASSGDYNEQFF.

This clonotype was picked up one time. This chain uses TRBV30 with TRBJ2-5; TRBD1 matches at 8 bases. The CDR3 totals 15 residues. Germline V gives CDR1 GTSNPN, CDR2 SVGIG (reference sequence). The V segment lost 5 bases and the J segment 5 bases; nucleotides outside the gene matches: 13. In DNA, the CDR3 is TGTGCCTGGGACACGGGACAGGCGTTGGGTGAGACCCAGTACTTC. Protein: CAWDTGQALGETQYF.

V and J are TRBV11-2 and TRBJ1-2, with 12 bases aligning to TRBD1. The ends lost 1 base at V and 8 bases at J; junction bases unmatched: 8. CDR1 and CDR2 from the germline V gene are SGHAT and FQNNGV. CDR3 size: 16 residues. CDR3 region: CASSLGLGQGAGGYTF. For the CDR3, the DNA is TGTGCCAGCAGCTTAGGGTTGGGACAGGGGGCCGGGGGCTACACCTTC. The variable domain in full, completed from reference TRBV11-2 and TRBJ1-2, reads EAGVAQSPRYKIIEKRQSVAFWCNPISGHATLYWYQQILGQGPKLLIQFQNNGVVDDSQLPKDRFSAERLKGVDSTLKIQPAKLEDSAVYLCASSLGLGQGAGGYTFGSGTRLTVV.

V and J are TRBV27 and TRBJ1-2; D gene ambiguous. Trimming took off 10 bases at V and 8 bases at J, with 20 bases between the two ends. Germline-derived CDR1 and CDR2 are MNHEY and SMNVEV (reference sequence). CDR3 length equals 13 residues. The CDR3 protein is CANASTGGKGYTF. The CDR3 nucleotides are TGTGCCAACGCCTCAACGGGTGGAAAGGGCTACACCTTC.

Ten or more counts support this clonotype. This sequence joins TRBV29-1 and TRBJ1-2; D may be TRBD1 (5 bases). Deletions cut 6 bases from V and 4 bases from J, with 18 bases between. The CDR3 length is 14 residues. CDR1 is SQVTM, CDR2 ANQGSEA, per germline. This CDR3 is CSVGRQGTAYGYTF. The CDR3 region has the DNA TGCAGCGTAGGTAGGCAGGGAACTGCCTATGGCTACACCTTC. The full variable domain, rest sourced from reference TRBV29-1 and TRBJ1-2, is SAVISQKPSRDICQRGTSLTIQCQVDSQVTMMFWYRQQPGQSLTLIATANQGSEATYESGFVIDKFPISRPNLTFSTLTVSNMSPEDSSIYLCSVGRQGTAYGYTFGSGTRLTVV.

This clonotype appeared a few times. The CDR3 reads CATSRVAIFLCANYGYTF. The CDR3 DNA reads TGTGCCACCAGCAGAGTGGCTATATTCTTATGTGCTAACTATGGCTACACCTTC. The chain employs TRBV15 and TRBJ1-2; D call uncertain. This CDR3 has 18 amino acids. V was trimmed by 1 base and J by 0 bases, leaving 18 bases between them. Germline V gene sequence: CDR1 LNHNV, CDR2 YYDKDF (reference sequence).

The V call is TRBV10-3, the J call TRBJ1-1; D is undetermined. Trimming stripped 8 bases from V and 6 bases from J, with 19 bases between. Germline-derived CDR1 and CDR2 are ENHRY and SYGVKD. This CDR3 has 14 residues. The CDR3 coding sequence is TGTGCCATCGGACCGAGTAACAGTAACCCTGAAGCTTTCTTT. This encodes CAIGPSNSNPEAFF.

This clonotype was recorded at least ten times. The V and J genes are TRBV2 and TRBJ1-1, with 8 bases that match TRBD1. The germline gives CDR1 SNHLY, CDR2 FYNNEI. The CDR3 covers 13 residues. The ends lost 6 bases at V and 5 bases at J; junction bases unmatched: 5. CDR3 in DNA: TGTGCCAGCAGGTTCACAGGGGGTACTGAAGCTTTCTTT. As protein: CASRFTGGTEAFF.

The J gene is TRBJ2-2, the V gene TRBV25-1; D is unclear. CDR1 and CDR2 from the germline V gene are MGHDK and SYGVNS. The CDR3 runs 10 residues. V shed 7 bases and J shed 7 bases, with 4 bases lying between them. CDR3 sequence reads: CASKDGELFF. DNA of the CDR3: TGTGCCAGCAAGGACGGGGAGCTGTTTTTT.